The 2 T cell receptor beta chains in this list originate from one sample, sequenced in a study of blood T cell repertoires in COVID-19. Assay: immunoSEQ multiplex PCR; the TCRdb copy retains only in-frame clones and omits some. The table lists more than 250,000 clones, around 86% of them singletons. Sequenced sample: peripheral blood. The source is a man between 45 and 60 years old with active or convalescent COVID-19.

This chain uses TRBV7-9 with TRBJ2-2; TRBD2 might be the D (6 bases). Germline V gene sequence: CDR1 SEHNR, CDR2 FQNEAQ (reference sequence). Trimming removed 4 bases at V and 1 base at J, with 16 bases between. The CDR3 totals 17 residues. CDR3 loop: CASSSQTGTLNTGELFF. The CDR3 bases are TGTGCCAGCAGCTCCCAAACGGGGACTTTGAACACCGGGGAGCTGTTTTTT.

This clone appeared once. Other DNA sequences of this sample code for an identical CDR3. The V call is TRBV7-3, the J call TRBJ2-3; the match to TRBD1 covers 7 bases. V trimming: 0 bases; J trimming: 1 base; junction bases outside the gene matches: 1. The CDR3 consists of 15 residues. The germline V gene has CDR1 SGHTA and CDR2 FQGTGA. CDR3 in DNA: TGTGCCAGCAGCTTAACAGGGACAGGCACAGATACGCAGTATTTT. Protein sequence: CASSLTGTGTDTQYF.